Sequencing of this TCR beta chain was carried out in a study of blood T cell repertoires in COVID-19 (dated by TCRdb to the early 2020s). At the level of the whole study: Samples covering the acute and convalescent phases of COVID-19 were provided by collaborators in the United States, Italy and Spain. The prospective study material was composed of cDNA or gDNA derived from T cells, B-cell-depleted T cells, or PBMCs. The repertoires were released in a freely available public database intended as a resource for research on the immune response to SARS-CoV-2. Where HLA class I and class II types were available, the types were taken from metadata supplied by the sample provider, not from assay-based typing. Deeply sampled blood TCRbeta repertoires from subjects exposed to, actively infected with, or recovered from COVID-19 were included in the dataset. Nearly every sample came with metadata listing a de-identified subject ID, COVID-19 status, age in years and sex. The samples were drawn from two sources: the first 160 participants of the ongoing ImmuneRACE study, and 950 to 1,500 subjects contributed by 6 global collaborators.

This clone showed up just a few times. Its antigen target is currently unknown. No base quality values were provided; no much bigger clone lies one nucleotide off. The immunoSEQ Assay, a bias-controlled multiplex PCR, was used to amplify TCRbeta CDR3 regions from genomic DNA. The authors' analysis ran thus. The number of nucleated cells in each sample was estimated from the amplification of reference gene primers within the assay. To quantify the absolute abundance of each unique TCRbeta CDR3 rearrangement, sequence reads were collapsed and filtered. For each sample, productive Simpson clonality was calculated by taking the square root of Simpson's diversity index across productive rearrangements. TCRdb obtained this table from immuneACCESS and retained in-frame rearrangements with V and J assigned. These tables miss some clones; where compared with another copy, unresolved V genes account for less than half of the shortfall, and the remainder is unexplained. Clone size and V and J calls were adopted from that table, with D and trimming inferred from the DNA. Counted in this sample were about 250,000 clones; roughly 82% of them appeared once. The ten most abundant clones make up about 5.4% of the sample.

The investigation overall reported the following: Clinical and demographic metadata were provided uncurated, with the amount varying by source and participant.

In Seattle, one collaborating source enrolled patients while the infection was active and tracked those patients longitudinally over the course of disease. Collaborating institutions collected whole blood in K2EDTA tubes following their own protocols. For TCRbeta analysis, collaborators shipped samples in one of three forms: frozen whole blood, isolated PBMCs, or DNA extracted from either of those sample types. The CDR3 measures 14 amino acids from cysteine to phenylalanine. The read is trimmed to its CDR3 DNA, 42 bases read in frame from base 1. After removal of 6 bases from V and 5 bases from J, the junction retains 7 bases not matched to a gene. For CDR1 and CDR2, the germline V gene (reference sequence) lists LGHDT and YNNKEL.

The specimen sequenced was peripheral blood. This TCR derives from a woman aged 80 or older with COVID-19, enrolled during active disease. The sequence is built from TRBV3-1 (or the pseudogene TRBV3-2) and TRBJ2-3; 8 middle bases align to TRBD2. The nucleotide sequence reads as follows: TGTGCCAGCAGTCTAGCGGGTAGAGGAGATACGCAGTATTTT. This encodes CASSLAGRGDTQYF.